Sequencing of this T cell receptor beta chain was carried out in a study of PD-1 blockade in classical Hodgkin lymphoma. Study information: Patients received nivolumab 3 mg/kg intravenously every 2 weeks.

Clones were read by immunoSEQ multiplex PCR, and TCRdb kept only the in-frame ones, dropping some. The profile covers around 26,000 clones, with approximately 80% appearing a single time and around a fifth taken by the ten largest. The study, taken as a whole, reports: Relative to healthy donors, newly diagnosed patients reportedly had lower baseline TCR diversity, which was reported as lower still in relapsed/refractory patients. The diversity seen at baseline in complete responders resembled that of newly diagnosed patients.

Each patient experienced a relapse that followed autologous stem cell transplantation, and brentuximab vedotin exposure varied. For this clone: The antigen remains undetermined.

The CDR3 has 16 residues. V was pared by 5 bases and J by 10 bases, with 26 bases between. In germline, CDR1 is SGHAT, CDR2 FQNNGV. The source material was peripheral blood mononuclear cells (PBMCs), sampled before the second cycle of nivolumab. The J gene is TRBJ1-2, the V gene TRBV11-2; no clear D gene. The sequence derives from a human donor with classical Hodgkin lymphoma. In DNA, the CDR3 is TGTGCCAGCAGCCCCTCCGGTTGGCCCTATAAAGGTGACTACACCTTC. Its translation is CASSPSGWPYKGDYTF.